This paragraph reports one T cell receptor (beta chain). The antigen is undetermined. This specimen comes from a study of shared clonotypes between healthy human individuals. Whole-study results and caveats: Generation of non-shared clonotypes was less probable than generation of clonotypes shared by all four donors.

Over several immunoSEQ plates, each subset's genomic DNA was distributed in even portions. Profiling relied on immunoSEQ multiplex PCR, and the TCRdb table lists in-frame clones only, not all of them. The sample consists of 2 million to 2.5 million clones, under 95% of them appearing once. The V end was cut by 5 bases, the J end by 1 base, with 15 bases between. The CDR3 sequence is 16 residues long. Germline assignment: CDR1 GTSNPN and CDR2 SVGIG (reference sequence). The source is a man aged 18-30 years in good health. Some clones in this sample may be carry-over from other donors' samples. V gene TRBV30 combines with J gene TRBJ2-6, with D perhaps assigned TRBD1 or TRBD2 (5 bases each). Sequenced input: naive CD4+ T cells from PBMCs. Subset denoted: CD45RA+ positively selected. The DNA for the CDR3 is TGTGCCTGGGGCCGGGACGCTATATCTGGGGCCAACGTCCTGACTTTC. It specifies CAWGRDAISGANVLTF.